A selection of T cell receptor beta chains follows, all from one sample in a study of T-cell memory formation after mild COVID-19. TCRdb re-analysed the 5' RACE reads in MiXCR, keeping a single row per CDR3 protein. The sample contains approximately 210,000 distinct CDR3 sequences, 15% to 20% of which appear only once. Sequenced sample: PBMCs or a T cell subset sorted from them (not recorded which). The receptors were gathered from an adult woman who had mild COVID-19 (a few samples of this study predate the infection). Cell type and time point are not known. CDR3s include the opening cysteine and the closing phenylalanine or tryptophan. A D gene is named only where the DNA matches it firmly. Rows give clone size only sometimes, using once, few, many, or a class for an expanded clone.

>.|TRBJ2-1|TRBV6-5|.
CASSYFNEQFF
TGTGCCAGCAGTTACTTCAATGAGCAGTTCTTC
>many|TRBJ2-3|TRBV7-9|TRBD2
CASSLAGSTDTQYF
TGTGCCAGCAGCCTAGCGGGGAGCACAGATACGCAGTATTTT
>.|TRBJ2-3|TRBV4-3|.
CASSQDRMGTDTQYF
TGCGCCAGCAGCCAAGATCGGATGGGGACAGATACGCAGTATTTT
>.|TRBJ1-5|TRBV30|.
CAWSRRGGRQPQHF
TGTGCCTGGAGTAGGAGGGGGGGGAGGCAGCCCCAGCATTTT
>.|TRBJ1-3|TRBV7-9|.
CASSHGRSPGNTIYF
TGTGCCAGCAGCCATGGACGGAGTCCTGGAAACACCATATATTTT
>many|TRBJ2-7|TRBV20-1|.
CSASGSTYEQYF
TGCAGTGCTAGCGGGAGCACCTACGAGCAGTACTTC
>few|TRBJ2-5|TRBV4-1|.
CASSRAGETQYF
TGCGCCAGCAGCCGGGCGGGGGAGACCCAGTACTTC
>.|TRBJ2-7|TRBV29-1|TRBD1
CSVARGQGFYEQYF
TGCAGCGTGGCCAGGGGACAGGGCTTCTACGAGCAGTACTTC
>few|TRBJ1-3|TRBV9|TRBD1
CASSTTGGNTIYF
TGTGCCAGCAGCACGACAGGGGGAAACACCATATATTTT
>.|TRBJ1-1|TRBV29-1|.
CSVEWKTQREAFF
TGCAGCGTTGAGTGGAAGACTCAACGGGAGGCTTTCTTT
>.|TRBJ1-2|TRBV9|TRBD1
CASSVDLGGQALHYGYTF
TGTGCCAGCAGCGTAGACCTGGGGGGACAGGCGCTTCACTATGGCTACACCTTC
>few|TRBJ1-4|TRBV7-9|TRBD1
CASNLGQGDSSNEKLFF
TGTGCCAGCAACTTGGGACAGGGGGATTCTTCTAATGAAAAACTGTTTTTT
>few|TRBJ2-3|TRBV5-1|TRBD2
CASSPGLAGTTDTQYF
TGCGCCAGCAGCCCCGGACTAGCGGGGACGACAGATACGCAGTATTTT
>.|TRBJ2-5|TRBV2|TRBD1
CASLEDRGLLETQYF
TGTGCCAGCCTTGAGGACAGGGGTTTGTTGGAGACCCAGTACTTC
>few|TRBJ2-1|TRBV3-1|TRBD2
CASSPESIAGRNEQFF
TGTGCCAGCAGCCCTGAGTCAATAGCGGGCCGCAATGAGCAGTTCTTC
>.|TRBJ1-6|TRBV6-5|.
CASSPRTAPNSPLHF
TGTGCCAGCAGTCCCCGGACAGCGCCGAATTCACCCCTCCACTTT
>few|TRBJ1-5|TRBV2|.
CASSAGTRNQPQHF
TGTGCCAGCAGCGCCGGGACGAGGAATCAGCCCCAGCATTTT
>few|TRBJ2-5|TRBV24-1|TRBD1
CATQGDETQYF
TGTGCCACTCAGGGGGACGAGACCCAGTACTTC
>.|TRBJ1-1|TRBV11-2|.
CASSFNRMNTEAFF
TGTGCCAGCAGCTTTAACAGGATGAACACTGAAGCTTTCTTT
>few|TRBJ2-2|TRBV2|.
CASRRGALNTGELFF
TGTGCCAGCAGGAGGGGGGCCCTGAACACCGGGGAGCTGTTTTTT
>many|TRBJ2-5|TRBV9|.
CASSVQGRQFPQETQYF
TGTGCCAGCAGCGTACAGGGTCGACAGTTCCCCCAAGAGACCCAGTACTTC
>few|TRBJ2-1|TRBV24-1|TRBD2
CATSDLRAGGDNEQFF
TGTGCCACCAGTGATTTGAGGGCGGGAGGAGACAATGAGCAGTTCTTC
>few|TRBJ1-6|TRBV12-3/TRBV12-4|.
CASSSTRESPLHF
TGTGCCAGCAGCTCGACGAGGGAGTCACCCCTCCACTTT
>.|TRBJ1-1|TRBV5-1|.
CASSFFNQGTLNTEAFF
TGCGCCAGCAGCTTCTTCAACCAGGGGACTTTGAACACTGAAGCTTTCTTT
>.|TRBJ2-1|TRBV5-1|TRBD1
CASSRDSLSYNEQFF
TGCGCCAGCAGCAGGGACAGTCTCTCCTACAATGAGCAGTTCTTC
>.|TRBJ2-7|TRBV7-9|TRBD1
CASSAPGQGVYEQYF
TGTGCCAGCAGCGCACCGGGACAGGGGGTCTACGAGCAGTACTTC
>few|TRBJ2-5|TRBV3-1|.
CASSQGNYPRETQYF
TGTGCCAGCAGCCAAGGAAACTACCCGCGGGAGACCCAGTACTTC
>few|TRBJ2-2|TRBV12-3/TRBV12-4|TRBD2
CASIPSTSGGTNTGELFF
TGTGCCAGCATACCGTCGACTAGCGGGGGAACGAACACCGGGGAGCTGTTTTTT
>few|TRBJ1-5|TRBV6-5|TRBD1
CASSYALWDRNSNQPQHF
TGTGCCAGCAGTTACGCCCTGTGGGACAGGAATAGCAATCAGCCCCAGCATTTT
>.|TRBJ2-7|TRBV29-1|.
CSGGTRSYEQYF
TGCAGCGGGGGGACACGCTCCTACGAGCAGTACTTC